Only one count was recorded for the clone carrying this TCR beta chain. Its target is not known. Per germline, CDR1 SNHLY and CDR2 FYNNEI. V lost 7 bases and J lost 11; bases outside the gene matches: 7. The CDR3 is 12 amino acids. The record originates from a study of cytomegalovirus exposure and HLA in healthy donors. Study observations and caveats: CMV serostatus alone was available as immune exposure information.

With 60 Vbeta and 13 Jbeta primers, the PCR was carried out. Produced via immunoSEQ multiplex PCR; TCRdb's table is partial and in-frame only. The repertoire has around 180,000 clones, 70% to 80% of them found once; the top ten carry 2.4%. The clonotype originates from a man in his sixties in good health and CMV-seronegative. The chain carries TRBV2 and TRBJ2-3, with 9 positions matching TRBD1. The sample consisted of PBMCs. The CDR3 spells CASKPGTGRQYF. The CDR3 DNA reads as TGTGCCAGCAAACCTGGGACAGGGAGGCAGTATTTT.